The T cell receptor beta chain described here comes from a study of blood T cells in healthy people across ages. Looking at the study overall: With template switching, about one barcoded beta molecule was captured per two T cells.

This clonotype was observed a handful of times. Its target is not known. Study-level results: In older individuals, TCR beta diversity per million T cells was lower, falling roughly linearly with age.

Every donor contributed roughly 10 milliliters of peripheral blood by blood draw. The CDR3 runs to 13 residues. The V end lost 5 bases, the J end lost 3 bases, and 14 bases lay between the germline ends. Germline V gene data show CDR1 as SQVTM and CDR2 as ANQGSEA. With a J-beta primer mix and a sample-barcoded 5' primer, a second PCR ran about 7 to 12 cycles. TCRdb ran MiXCR on the 5' RACE reads and lists one entry per CDR3 protein. Seen here are fewer than 700,000 distinct CDR3 sequences, around 48% observed once, and the top ten hold just under 25%. Sequencing was performed on blood. J is TRBJ2-7 and V is TRBV29-1; D might be TRBD1 or TRBD2, each matching 5 bases. The TCR was taken from a man older than 75 in good health. The CDR3 here is CSVLLMRGYEQYF. Written as DNA, the CDR3 is TGCAGCGTTCTATTGATGAGGGGCTACGAGCAGTACTTC.